One and the same sample provided the 17 T cell receptor beta chains below, sequenced in a study of early stage breast cancer tumors. Clones were sequenced by immunoSEQ multiplex PCR, and TCRdb holds only the in-frame ones, with some missing. The sample includes 25,000 to 35,000 clones, roughly four fifths seen only once; the top ten take about 9.5%. The sequenced material came from breast tumor tissue. These receptors came from a person between 30 and 45 years old with breast cancer.

The chain recombines TRBV9 with TRBJ1-2; the D is unclear. The CDR3 is made up of 15 amino acids. Germline V gene sequence: CDR1 SGDLS, CDR2 YYNGEE. Trimming removed 4 bases at V and 1 base at J, with 14 bases between. CDR3: CASSPLRTVNYGYTF. The DNA for the CDR3 is TGTGCCAGCAGCCCACTCAGGACGGTTAACTATGGCTACACCTTC.

This clone came up once. This sequence joins TRBV7-2 and TRBJ1-2, with 7 bases matching TRBD1. The CDR3 covers 14 residues. CDR1 and CDR2 from the germline V gene are SGHTA and FQGNSA. The junction had 5 bases not matched to a gene; V was cut back by 6 bases and J by 1 base. CDR3 loop: CASRPTGLNYGYTF. DNA for the CDR3: TGTGCCAGCAGGCCGACAGGGCTTAACTATGGCTACACCTTC.

In its sample, this clone was seen once. The chain employs TRBV5-1 and TRBJ2-1; D is ambiguous. V gave up 5 bases and J gave up 0 bases, with 15 bases separating them. CDR1 is SGHRS and CDR2 is YFSETQ in the germline V gene. The CDR3 extends over 16 amino acids. CDR3 residues: CASSLRLQSSYNEQFF. Here the CDR3 DNA reads TGCGCCAGCAGTTTGAGGCTCCAAAGCTCCTACAATGAGCAGTTCTTC. Full variable domain (rest looked up from reference TRBV5-1 and TRBJ2-1): KAGVTQTPRYLIKTRGQQVTLSCSPISGHRSVSWYQQTPGQGLQFLFEYFSETQRNKGNFPGRFSGRQFSNSRSEMNVSTLELGDSALYLCASSLRLQSSYNEQFFGPGTRLTVL.

V is TRBV2 and J is TRBJ1-5; possible D gene TRBD1, 6 bases. The germline V gene has CDR1 SNHLY and CDR2 FYNNEI. Trimming shortened V by 5 bases and J by 0 bases, and 14 bases separated the two germline ends. The CDR3 extends over 16 amino acids. CDR3 region: CASSTQGMYSNQPQHF. The DNA for the CDR3 is TGTGCCAGCAGTACCCAGGGGATGTATAGCAATCAGCCCCAGCATTTT. Full variable domain (remainder filled in from reference TRBV2 and TRBJ1-5): EPEVTQTPSHQVTQMGQEVILRCVPISNHLYFYWYRQILGQKVEFLVSFYNNEISEKSEIFDDQFSVERPDGSNFTLKIRSTKLEDSAMYFCASSTQGMYSNQPQHFGDGTRLSIL.

The V and J genes are TRBV4-1 and TRBJ1-2, with 9 bases that match TRBD1. Germline CDR1 reads MGHRA; CDR2 reads YSYEKL. The CDR3 runs 16 residues. V shed 6 bases and J 0 bases; nucleotides not matched to a gene: 8. CDR3 residues: CASSPGQGSANYGYTF. CDR3 nucleotides: TGCGCCAGCAGTCCGGGACAGGGTAGCGCTAACTATGGCTACACCTTC.

The chain combines TRBV5-1 with TRBJ2-6; unclear D gene. The CDR3 has 15 amino acids. V was pared by 3 bases and J by 0 bases, with 7 bases between. Germline-derived CDR1 and CDR2 are SGHRS and YFSETQ. The CDR3: CASSSHSSGANVLTF. The CDR3 DNA follows: TGCGCCAGCAGCTCGCATAGCTCTGGGGCCAACGTCCTGACTTTC.

In nucleotides, the CDR3 is TGTGCCAGCAGCCAAGCCCTTACGGGGTTGGGTAATGAAAAACTGTTTTTT. Protein sequence: CASSQALTGLGNEKLFF. V gene TRBV14 combines with J gene TRBJ1-4; unclear D gene. The CDR3 loop spans 17 amino acids. CDR1 SGHDN and CDR2 FVKESK come from the germline V gene. Trimming took off 1 base at V and 4 bases at J, with 16 bases between the two ends.

The genes are TRBV7-3 and TRBJ2-3; D possibly corresponds to TRBD1 (5 bases). In germline, CDR1 is SGHTA, CDR2 FQGTGA. The CDR3 covers 13 residues. V gave up 2 bases and J gave up 5 bases, with 8 bases separating them. The DNA for the CDR3 is TGTGCCAGCAGCTTAGACAGACAAGATACGCAGTATTTT. It translates to CASSLDRQDTQYF.

This clone was observed once. Different DNA sequences within this sample yield the same CDR3. The chain is built from TRBV15 and TRBJ1-5; 9 nucleotides line up with TRBD1. Germline loops: CDR1 LNHNV, CDR2 YYDKDF (reference sequence). V lost 5 bases, J lost 2 bases, and 7 bases stayed unmatched. The CDR3 totals 16 residues. Written as DNA, the CDR3 is TGTGCCACCAGCTCCCGGACAGGGGAAGGCAATCAGCCCCAGCATTTT. Amino acids: CATSSRTGEGNQPQHF.

This clone was detected only a few times. This sequence joins TRBV7-2 and TRBJ1-2, with D unclear. V was cut by 5 bases and J by 3 bases, with 13 bases left in between. CDR1 SGHTA and CDR2 FQGNSA come from the germline V gene. The CDR3 sequence is 14 residues long. CDR3: CASSAPGEYYGYTF. The CDR3 region has the DNA TGTGCCAGCAGCGCTCCGGGAGAGTACTATGGCTACACCTTC.

This clone was counted a few times. The V call is TRBV5-1, the J call TRBJ2-2; 7 bases line up with TRBD2. V lost 6 bases and J lost 0; bases outside the gene matches: 11. Germline V gene lookup returns CDR1 SGHRS and CDR2 YFSETQ. This CDR3 is built from 17 residues. The CDR3 protein is CASTLSAGTTNTGELFF. Written as DNA, the CDR3 is TGCGCCAGCACCCTCTCCGCCGGGACTACGAACACCGGGGAGCTGTTTTTT.

This clone was found once. The chain carries TRBV25-1 and TRBJ1-4, with D hard to call. In germline, CDR1 is MGHDK, CDR2 SYGVNS. The CDR3 consists of 12 residues. Trimming took off 1 base at V and 8 bases at J, with 5 bases between the two ends. The CDR3 here is CASSEFGEKLFF. CDR3 in DNA: TGTGCCAGCAGTGAATTTGGGGAAAAACTGTTTTTT.

The chain joins TRBV7-2 to TRBJ1-1, with D unresolved. The CDR3 is made up of 15 amino acids. The V gene's germline CDR1 is SGHTA and CDR2 FQGNSA. Between the trimmed V and J ends, which lost 5 bases and 4 bases, there was a span of 17 bases. The DNA of the CDR3 is TGTGCCAGCAGCCAACCAGACCCCCTGGGCACTGAAGCTTTCTTT. Its protein product is CASSQPDPLGTEAFF.

This clone was picked up a small number of times. This chain joins TRBV27 and TRBJ1-4; D ambiguous. The CDR3 loop spans 15 amino acids. V was clipped by 5 bases and J by 8 bases, with 18 bases between them. The V gene's germline CDR1 is MNHEY and CDR2 SMNVEV (reference sequence). The CDR3: CASSIGPSQREKLFF. CDR3 in DNA: TGTGCCAGCAGTATCGGACCTTCTCAGCGGGAAAAACTGTTTTTT.

The gene calls are TRBV10-2 and TRBJ1-5; TRBD1 aligns across 10 bases. V dropped 4 bases and J dropped 5; count of bases not matched to a gene: 5. The germline V gene has CDR1 WSHSY and CDR2 SAAADI. The CDR3 has 15 amino acids. CDR3 in amino acids: CASSATGGIDQPQHF. The CDR3 nucleotides are TGCGCCAGCAGTGCGACAGGGGGCATCGATCAGCCCCAGCATTTT.

This clone was recorded a few times. The chain uses TRBV27 and TRBJ2-7, with no clear D. The CDR3 has 13 residues. Germline lookup yields CDR1 MNHEY and CDR2 SMNVEV (reference sequence). Deletions cut 2 bases from V and 1 base from J, with 6 bases between. CDR3 in amino acids: CASSLPGSYEQYF. The CDR3 DNA reads TGTGCCAGCAGTTTACCCGGGTCCTACGAGCAGTACTTC.

This clone has only a few counts. The chain is built from TRBV7-9 and TRBJ1-2, with TRBD1 matching over 9 bases. There are 17 residues in the CDR3. The V gene end was trimmed by 5 bases and the J gene end by 6 bases; junction bases not matched to a gene: 16. Germline V gives CDR1 SEHNR, CDR2 FQNEAQ (reference sequence). For the CDR3, the DNA is TGTGCCAGCAGCAGCCGGGACAGGGTGATTAAAGAAGATGGCTACACCTTC. Translating it yields CASSSRDRVIKEDGYTF.